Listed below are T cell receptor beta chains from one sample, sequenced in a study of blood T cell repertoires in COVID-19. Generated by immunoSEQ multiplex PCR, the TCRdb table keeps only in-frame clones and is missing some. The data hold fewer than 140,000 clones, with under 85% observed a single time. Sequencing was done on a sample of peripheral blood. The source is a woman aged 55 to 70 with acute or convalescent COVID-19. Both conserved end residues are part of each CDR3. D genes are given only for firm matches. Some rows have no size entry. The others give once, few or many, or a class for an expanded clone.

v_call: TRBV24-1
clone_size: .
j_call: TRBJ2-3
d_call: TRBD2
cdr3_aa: CATMGLAGAGTQYF
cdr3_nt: TGTGCCACCATGGGACTAGCGGGAGCGGGTACGCAGTATTTT

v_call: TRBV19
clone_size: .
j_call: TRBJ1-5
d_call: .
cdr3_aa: CASSIERQPQHF
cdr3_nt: TGTGCCAGTAGTATCGAGCGCCAGCCCCAGCATTTT

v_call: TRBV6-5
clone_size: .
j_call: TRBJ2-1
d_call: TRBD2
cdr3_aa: CASSYSLGASGGPLF
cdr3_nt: TGTGCCAGCAGTTACTCCCTCGGAGCTAGCGGGGGACCCCTCTTC

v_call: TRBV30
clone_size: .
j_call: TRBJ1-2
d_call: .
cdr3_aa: CAWSSSPGEDTF
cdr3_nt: TGTGCCTGGAGTAGTAGTCCCGGGGAAGACACCTTC

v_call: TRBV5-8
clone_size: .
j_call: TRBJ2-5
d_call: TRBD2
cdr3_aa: CASSLEGLAGYQETQYF
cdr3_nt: TGTGCCAGCAGCTTGGAGGGGCTAGCGGGGTACCAAGAGACCCAGTACTTC

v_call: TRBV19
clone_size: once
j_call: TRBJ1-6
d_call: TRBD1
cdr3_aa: CASKTGTENSPLHF
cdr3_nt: TGTGCCAGTAAGACCGGGACAGAGAATTCACCCCTCCACTTT

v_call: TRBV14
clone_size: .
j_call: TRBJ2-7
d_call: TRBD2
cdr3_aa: CASSPSAGLAGVRSEQYF
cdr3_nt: TGTGCCAGCAGCCCCTCCGCAGGGCTAGCGGGAGTTCGTTCCGAGCAGTACTTC

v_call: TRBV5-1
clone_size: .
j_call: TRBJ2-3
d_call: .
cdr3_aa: CASRRLAGRSTDTQYF
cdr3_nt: TGCGCCAGCAGACGTTTGGCGGGGAGGAGCACAGATACGCAGTATTTT

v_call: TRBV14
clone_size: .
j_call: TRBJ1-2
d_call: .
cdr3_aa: CASSLQENYGYTF
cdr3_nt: TGTGCCAGCAGCCTACAGGAAAACTATGGCTACACCTTC

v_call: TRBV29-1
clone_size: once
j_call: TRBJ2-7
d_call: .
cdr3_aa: CSVKTTGAYEQYF
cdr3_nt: TGCAGCGTAAAAACGACAGGAGCCTACGAGCAGTACTTC

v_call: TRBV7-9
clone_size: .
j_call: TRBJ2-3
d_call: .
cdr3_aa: CASSPPSREDTQYF
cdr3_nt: TGTGCCAGCAGCCCCCCGTCCCGGGAAGATACGCAGTATTTT

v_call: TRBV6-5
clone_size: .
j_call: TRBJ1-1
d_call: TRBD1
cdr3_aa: CASSWTGRNTEAFF
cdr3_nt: TGTGCCAGCAGTTGGACAGGGAGGAACACTGAAGCTTTCTTT

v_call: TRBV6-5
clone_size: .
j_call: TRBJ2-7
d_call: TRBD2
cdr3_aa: CASRVPLAGDEQYF
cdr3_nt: TGTGCCAGCAGGGTACCGCTAGCGGGCGACGAGCAGTACTTC

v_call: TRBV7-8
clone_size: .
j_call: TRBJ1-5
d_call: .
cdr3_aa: CASTRDDQPQHF
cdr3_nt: TGTGCCAGCACCAGGGATGATCAGCCCCAGCATTTT

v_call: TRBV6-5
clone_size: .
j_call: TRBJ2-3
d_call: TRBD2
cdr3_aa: CASSYSFDGRGDTQYF
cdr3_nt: TGTGCCAGCAGTTACTCGTTCGACGGGAGGGGAGATACGCAGTATTTT

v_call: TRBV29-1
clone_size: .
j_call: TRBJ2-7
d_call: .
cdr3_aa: CSVVRGNEQYF
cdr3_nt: TGCAGCGTTGTAAGGGGGAATGAGCAGTACTTC

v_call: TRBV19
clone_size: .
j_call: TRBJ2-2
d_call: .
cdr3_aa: CASSKAVLANTGELFF
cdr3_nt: TGTGCCAGTAGTAAGGCGGTCCTCGCGAACACCGGGGAGCTGTTTTTT

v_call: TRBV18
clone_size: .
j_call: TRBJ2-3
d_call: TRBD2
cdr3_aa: CASSPTSGFLSDTQYF
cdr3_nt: TGTGCCAGCTCACCGACTAGCGGGTTCCTATCAGATACGCAGTATTTT

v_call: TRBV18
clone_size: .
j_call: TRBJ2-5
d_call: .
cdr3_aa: CASSPSVQETQYF
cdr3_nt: TGTGCCAGCTCACCGTCGGTCCAAGAGACCCAGTACTTC

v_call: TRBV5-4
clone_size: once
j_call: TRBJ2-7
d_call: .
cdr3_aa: CASSSQTRRVTYEQYF
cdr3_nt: TGTGCCAGCAGCTCCCAGACCAGACGGGTAACCTACGAGCAGTACTTC

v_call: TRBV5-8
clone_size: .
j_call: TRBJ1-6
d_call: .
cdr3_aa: CASSPAGAGGSPLHF
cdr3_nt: TGTGCCAGCAGCCCAGCGGGGGCCGGGGGTTCACCCCTCCACTTT